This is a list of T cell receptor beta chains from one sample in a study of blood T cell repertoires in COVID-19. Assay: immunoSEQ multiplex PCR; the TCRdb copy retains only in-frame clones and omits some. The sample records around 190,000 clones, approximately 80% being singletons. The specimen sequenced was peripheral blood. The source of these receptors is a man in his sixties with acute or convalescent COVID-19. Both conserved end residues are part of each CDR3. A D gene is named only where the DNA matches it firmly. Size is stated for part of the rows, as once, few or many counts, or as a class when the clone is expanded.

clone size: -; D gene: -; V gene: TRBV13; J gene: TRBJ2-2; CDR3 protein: CASSLIGGANTGELFF; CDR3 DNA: TGTGCCAGCAGCTTGATAGGGGGGGCGAACACCGGGGAGCTGTTTTTT
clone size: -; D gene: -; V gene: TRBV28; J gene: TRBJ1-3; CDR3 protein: CASRLPGAGNTIYF; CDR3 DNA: TGTGCCAGCAGGCTACCGGGGGCTGGAAACACCATATATTTT
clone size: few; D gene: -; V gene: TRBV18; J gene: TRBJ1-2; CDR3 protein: CASSGANYGYTF; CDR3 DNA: TGTGCCAGCTCCGGAGCGAACTATGGCTACACCTTC
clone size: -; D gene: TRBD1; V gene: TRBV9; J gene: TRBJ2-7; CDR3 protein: CASSPNPIGTGAYEQYF; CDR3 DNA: TGTGCCAGCAGCCCCAATCCAATCGGGACAGGGGCCTACGAGCAGTACTTC
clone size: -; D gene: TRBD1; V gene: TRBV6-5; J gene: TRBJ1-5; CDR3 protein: CASRTGSWNQPQHF; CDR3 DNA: TGTGCCAGCAGGACAGGGTCTTGGAATCAGCCCCAGCATTTT
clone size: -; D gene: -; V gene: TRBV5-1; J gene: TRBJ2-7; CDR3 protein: CASSLGAGLYEQYF; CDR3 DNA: TGCGCCAGCAGCTTGGGGGCGGGCCTCTACGAGCAGTACTTC
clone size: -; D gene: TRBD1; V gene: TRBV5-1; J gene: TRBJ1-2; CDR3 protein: CASSYGTGEEGYTF; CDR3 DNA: TGCGCCAGCAGCTACGGCACAGGGGAGGAAGGCTACACCTTC
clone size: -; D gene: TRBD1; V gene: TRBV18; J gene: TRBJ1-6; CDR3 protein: CASSPYVPGTGNSPLHF; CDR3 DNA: TGTGCCAGCTCACCGTACGTCCCCGGGACAGGGAATTCACCCCTCCACTTT
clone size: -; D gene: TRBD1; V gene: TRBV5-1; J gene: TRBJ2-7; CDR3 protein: CASSLASEQGASYEQYF; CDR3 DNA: TGCGCCAGCAGCTTGGCCTCCGAGCAGGGGGCGTCTTACGAGCAGTACTTC
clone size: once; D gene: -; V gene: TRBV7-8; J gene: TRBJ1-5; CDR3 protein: CASSPHPPSGNQPQHF; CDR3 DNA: TGTGCCAGCAGCCCTCACCCTCCTTCGGGCAATCAGCCCCAGCATTTT